These 30 T cell receptor beta chains were all obtained from the same sample, sequenced in a study of T cell repertoires in cytomegalovirus infection (dated 2019 in TCRdb). Their recognized antigens are unknown. Sequenced using an Illumina HiSeq 1500. TCRdb reworked the public reads: Q25 trimming with fastp, MiXCR clone assembly, productive beta chains retained. Duplicate CDR3 protein sequences are folded into a single record with the most common DNA and genes. The sample profile shows about 920,000 distinct CDR3 sequences; around 30% of them were found once. The ten largest clones capture over 12% of the sample. The sample's treatment or condition, from its label and the paper: in vitro stimulation with specific CMV peptide epitopes to enrich CMV-specific T cells. This sample comprised cultured CD8+ T cells from PBMCs, obtained from culture after CMV antigen stimulation. All receptors derive from a human donor in good health (CMV status not recorded). Some clones in this sample may be carry-over from other donors' samples.

This clonotype came up a few times. The chain recombines TRBV5-4 with TRBJ2-1; maybe TRBD2 (6 bases). The V end lost 5 bases, the J end lost 10 bases, and 13 bases lay between the germline ends. This CDR3 has 12 residues. Per germline, CDR1 SGHNT and CDR2 YYREEE (reference sequence). The CDR3 region is CASSRDWVEQFF. The CDR3 nucleotides are TGTGCCAGCAGTCGGGACTGGGTAGAGCAGTTCTTC.

This clonotype was detected only a few times. The chain couples TRBV3-1 to TRBJ1-1, with D tentatively TRBD1 (5 bases). Germline-derived CDR1 and CDR2 are LGHDT and YNNKEL (reference sequence). This CDR3 comprises 13 residues. V gave up 6 bases and J gave up 7 bases, with 15 bases separating them. The CDR3 DNA follows: TGTGCCAGCAGGCCCAGGGTTTTAGGTGAAGCTTTCTTT. Protein: CASRPRVLGEAFF. Full variable domain (outside the CDR3, taken from reference TRBV3-1 and TRBJ1-1): DTAVSQTPKYLVTQMGNDKSIKCEQNLGHDTMYWYKQDSKKFLKIMFSYNNKELIINETVPNRFSPKSPDKAHLNLHINSLELGDSAVYFCASRPRVLGEAFFGQGTRLTVV.

The chain couples TRBV7-6 to TRBJ2-1, with TRBD2 matching over 11 bases. V lost 2 bases to trimming and J lost 6 bases; unmatched junction nucleotides: 3. The length of the CDR3 is 15 residues. Germline V gene sequence: CDR1 SGHVS, CDR2 FNYEAQ. The chain's CDR3 is CASSLIAGGRNEQFF. CDR3 bases: TGTGCCAGCAGCTTAATAGCGGGGGGGCGCAATGAGCAGTTCTTC.

The chain combines TRBV15 with TRBJ1-2, with D hard to call. The germline V gene has CDR1 LNHNV and CDR2 YYDKDF (reference sequence). Between the trimmed V and J ends, which lost 5 bases and 0 bases, there was a span of 22 bases. The CDR3 runs 18 residues. The CDR3 coding sequence is TGTGCCACCAGCGTTAATCCCTCTGGTACGGCACCTAACTATGGCTACACCTTC. As protein: CATSVNPSGTAPNYGYTF.

This clonotype has ten or more counts. This sequence joins TRBV7-6 and TRBJ2-2; 10 nucleotides line up with TRBD2. Germline CDR1 and CDR2: SGHVS and FNYEAQ. The CDR3 has 14 residues. V lost 5 bases and J lost 5; bases outside the gene matches: 2. CDR3 in DNA: TGTGCCAGCAGCGAACTAGCGGGGACCGGGGAGCTGTTTTTT. Its translation: CASSELAGTGELFF.

This clonotype was seen only a few times. V usage is TRBV19 and J usage is TRBJ1-2; D perhaps matches TRBD1 (5 bases). V dropped 8 bases and J dropped 5 bases, with 12 bases sitting between them. The CDR3 is 12 amino acids. CDR1 and CDR2 from the germline V gene are LNHDA and SQIVND (reference sequence). The CDR3 spells CASGAGPYGYTF. In DNA, the CDR3 is TGTGCCAGTGGGGCAGGCCCATATGGCTACACCTTC. Complete variable domain (other parts from reference TRBV19 and TRBJ1-2): DGGITQSPKYLFRKEGQNVTLSCEQNLNHDAMYWYRQDPGQGLRLIYYSQIVNDFQKGDIAEGYSVSREKKESFPLTVTSAQKNPTAFYLCASGAGPYGYTFGSGTRLTVV.

The CDR3 DNA sequence: TGTGCCAGCAGTTACTCGATCAGGGGGGGGGGAGAGACCCAGTACTTC. Amino acid sequence: CASSYSIRGGGETQYF. The J gene is TRBJ2-5, the V gene TRBV6-5; perhaps D is TRBD1 or TRBD2 (7 bases each). This CDR3 comprises 16 residues. Germline values: CDR1 MNHEY, CDR2 SVGAGI. Trimming removed 0 bases at V and 4 bases at J, with 15 bases between.

J is TRBJ2-7 and V is TRBV2; D is uncertain. The germline CDR1 and CDR2 sequences are SNHLY and FYNNEI. The CDR3 is made up of 13 amino acids. The V gene lost 2 bases and the J gene lost 3 bases, with 8 bases spanning the gap. For the CDR3, the DNA is TGTGCCAGCAGTGAAATTATGGGCTACGAGCAGTACGTC. This codes for CASSEIMGYEQYV.

This clonotype occurred a few times. In nucleotides, the CDR3 is TGTGCCAGCAGCCCTGGACAGACCATAGCCCCCACCGGGGAGCTGTTTTTT. Amino acids: CASSPGQTIAPTGELFF. This chain joins TRBV7-9 and TRBJ2-2; a weak D match, TRBD1 (6 bases). This CDR3 comprises 17 residues. Deletions cut 5 bases from V and 4 bases from J, with 20 bases between. The germline V gene encodes CDR1 SEHNR and CDR2 FQNEAQ (reference sequence).

J is TRBJ2-7 and V is TRBV6-2 or TRBV6-3, with D possibly being TRBD2 (6 bases). The length of the CDR3 is 16 residues. Looked up from germline, CDR1 is MNHEY and CDR2 is SVGEGT. Trimming shortened V by 0 bases and J by 3 bases, and 15 bases separated the two germline ends. CDR3 DNA sequence: TGTGCCAGCAGTTACTCCCGGAGCGGCGGGGACTACGAGCAGTACGTC. It is translated as CASSYSRSGGDYEQYV.

The genes are TRBV7-3 and TRBJ2-5, with TRBD2 matching over 7 bases. The CDR3 runs 21 residues. J was trimmed by 2 bases and V by 1 base; bases with no gene match: 22. Germline CDR1 and CDR2: SGHTA and FQGTGA. As DNA, the CDR3 is TGTGCCAGCAGCTTAAAGGGGAGGGCACTTGCTGATTATTTCATTCAAGAGACCCAGTACTTC. Protein sequence: CASSLKGRALADYFIQETQYF.

CDR3 DNA: TGTGCCAGCAGCGAGCCCGGACAGGGACAGAGCACAGATACGCAGTATTTT. It specifies CASSEPGQGQSTDTQYF. The chain links TRBV7-9 to TRBJ2-3, with TRBD1 identical over 8 bases. The V gene's germline CDR1 is SEHNR and CDR2 FQNEAQ (reference sequence). Unmatched junction bases numbered 10, after V lost 5 bases and J lost 0 bases. The CDR3 loop spans 17 amino acids.

The sample holds a few counts of this clonotype. V is TRBV12-3 or TRBV12-4 and J is TRBJ1-2, with a weak D call TRBD1 (6 bases). This CDR3 is built from 16 residues. With 3 bases removed from V and 3 bases from J, the gap between germline ends came to 17 bases. CDR3: CASSFLDSGPHYGYTF. Written as DNA, the CDR3 is TGTGCCAGCAGTTTTTTGGACAGCGGGCCTCACTATGGCTACACCTTC.

This clonotype was seen repeatedly, ten times or more. The chain is built from TRBV7-4 and TRBJ2-7, with no clear D. CDR3 length: 12 amino acids. V shed 5 bases and J shed 4 bases, with 9 bases lying between them. CDR1 and CDR2 from the germline V gene are SGHVT and SQSDAQ. The CDR3 DNA sequence: TGTGCCAGCAGCCATTTGATGTACGAGCAGTACGTC. Its protein is CASSHLMYEQYV.

This clonotype was detected only once. The chain recombines TRBV2 with TRBJ2-1; D is possibly TRBD2 (7 bases). Germline V lookup: CDR1 SNHLY, CDR2 FYNNEI. Trimming stripped 10 bases from V and 8 bases from J, with 18 bases between. The CDR3 is made up of 13 amino acids. CDR3 DNA: TGTGCCATCAGAAGAAGGGGGGGAGATGAGCAGTTCTTC. The encoded protein is CAIRRRGGDEQFF.

The gene calls are TRBV29-1 and TRBJ2-7; weak D call: TRBD1 (6 bases). This CDR3 spans 13 amino acids. Germline V CDR1 and CDR2: SQVTM, ANQGSEA. The V and J ends lost 2 bases and 2 bases respectively, with 10 bases between them. Here the CDR3 DNA reads TGCAGCGTTGAAACAGGGATTGCCTACGAGCAGTACTTC. Protein: CSVETGIAYEQYF.

V and J are TRBV27 and TRBJ2-7, with 7 bases aligning to TRBD1. This CDR3 spans 12 amino acids. The germline V gene has CDR1 MNHEY and CDR2 SMNVEV (reference sequence). V lost 9 bases, J lost 6 bases, and 8 bases stayed unmatched. The CDR3 DNA is TGTGCCAGTAGACAGGGTCGGAGCGAGCAGTACTTC. It specifies CASRQGRSEQYF.

This chain links TRBV6-5 with TRBJ1-4; no clear D gene. The CDR3 has 15 residues. Germline loops: CDR1 MNHEY, CDR2 SVGAGI. Between the trimmed V and J ends, which lost 0 bases and 2 bases, there was a span of 7 bases. DNA of the CDR3: TGTGCCAGCAGTTACTCCGGAGTTACTAATGAAAAACTGTTTTTT. It codes for CASSYSGVTNEKLFF.

J is TRBJ1-5 and V is TRBV6-2 or TRBV6-3; D is undetermined. V lost 10 bases to trimming and J lost 0 bases, with 19 bases between them. The CDR3 has 16 amino acids. CDR1 MNHEY and CDR2 SVGEGT come from the germline V gene. CDR3 in amino acids: CATGEAAILSNQPQHF. CDR3 nucleotide sequence: TGTGCCACTGGGGAGGCGGCGATCCTTAGCAATCAGCCCCAGCATTTT.

The chain is built from TRBV7-8 and TRBJ1-3; the D gene is possibly TRBD1 (5 bases). Looked up from germline, CDR1 is SGHVS and CDR2 is FQNEAQ. V lost 1 base, J lost 4 bases, and 11 bases lay in between. This CDR3 contains 15 residues. The DNA for the CDR3 is TGTGCCAGCAGCTTAGATGGGGGACGCGGAAACACCATATATTTT. Translation: CASSLDGGRGNTIYF.

Points on this clonotype: A read error may account for a junction end that differs from germline. The chain is built from TRBV4-1 and TRBJ1-1, with 9 bases fitting TRBD1. Germline CDR1 MGHRA, CDR2 YSYEKL. The CDR3 runs 17 residues. The DNA for the CDR3 is TGCGCCAGCAGTGCTCGACAGGGGGGGATGGAGAACCCTGAAGCTTTCTTT. Its protein product is CASSARQGGMENPEAFF.

The chain is built from TRBV7-9 and TRBJ2-4; TRBD2 is a possible D gene (5 bases). In germline, CDR1 is SEHNR, CDR2 FQNEAQ (reference sequence). This CDR3 region has 16 residues. Between the trimmed V and J ends, which lost 1 base and 3 bases, there was a span of 13 bases. CDR3 in amino acids: CASSLGSGTIKNIQYF. CDR3 sequence (DNA): TGTGCCAGCAGCTTAGGAAGCGGTACGATCAAAAACATTCAGTACTTC.

The rearrangement links TRBV20-1 to TRBJ2-2, with 12 bases matching TRBD1. The germline CDR1 and CDR2 sequences are DFQATT and SNEGSKA (reference sequence). The CDR3 length is 17 residues. V shed 0 bases, J shed 5 bases, and the junction held 7 bases outside the gene matches. The CDR3 protein is CSARDPGQGARTGELFF. CDR3 nucleotides: TGCAGTGCTAGAGACCCGGGACAGGGGGCGAGGACCGGGGAGCTGTTTTTT.

In this sample, this clonotype turned up a few times. The genes are TRBV27 and TRBJ2-7; D might be TRBD1 (5 bases). V shed 5 bases and J shed 6 bases, with 23 bases lying between them. This CDR3 is built from 16 residues. Germline CDR1 is MNHEY and CDR2 is SMNVEV (reference sequence). The CDR3 DNA reads as TGTGCCAGCAGTCCCCTTGCTCCGACAGTAAGGACCGAGCAGTACTTC. It codes for CASSPLAPTVRTEQYF.

This clonotype was seen a handful of times. This chain connects TRBV6-1 to TRBJ2-7; a possible D gene is TRBD1 (6 bases). V was shortened by 8 bases and J by 6 bases, with 14 bases between the two germline ends. CDR1 and CDR2 (germline): MNHNS, SASEGT. The CDR3 spans 12 residues. Here the CDR3 DNA reads TGTGCCAGCCGTACTACAGGGAGCGAGCAGTACTTC. Its protein product is CASRTTGSEQYF.

This chain joins TRBV7-6 and TRBJ2-5; D possibly corresponds to TRBD2 (6 bases). The V gene's germline CDR1 is SGHVS and CDR2 FNYEAQ. The V and J ends lost 5 bases and 2 bases respectively, with 12 bases between them. The CDR3 totals 14 residues. The CDR3 here is CASSVPGGQETQYF. In DNA, the CDR3 is TGTGCCAGCAGCGTGCCCGGGGGACAAGAGACCCAGTACTTC.

In this sample, this clonotype turned up a few times. V is TRBV6-1 and J is TRBJ1-1; D gene unclear. The CDR3 runs 12 residues. V lost 10 bases and J 1 base, leaving 10 bases between the germline ends. Germline assignment: CDR1 MNHNS and CDR2 SASEGT. CDR3 nucleotides: TGTGCCACTTGGGGAGGGAACACTGAAGCTTTCTTT. This codes for CATWGGNTEAFF.

V and J are TRBV5-6 and TRBJ2-3; TRBD1 aligns across 9 bases. In germline, CDR1 is SGHDT, CDR2 YYEEEE. V was clipped by 5 bases and J by 7 bases; unmatched bases: 8. The CDR3 is made up of 14 amino acids. DNA for the CDR3: TGTGCCAGCAGTCCCGGGACAGGGATTTATACGCAGTATTTT. Amino acids: CASSPGTGIYTQYF.

The gene calls are TRBV6-6 and TRBJ1-2; possibly TRBD1 for D (5 bases). The CDR3 spans 13 residues. CDR1 and CDR2 (germline): MNHNY, SVGAGI (reference sequence). Trimming left V 6 bases short and J 8 bases short, with 16 bases between. This CDR3 reads CASSWGPGGGYTF. CDR3 coding DNA: TGTGCCAGCAGCTGGGGCCCCGGTGGAGGCTACACCTTC.

Here the CDR3 DNA reads TGCAGTGCTTTGGACGGGGAGCTGTTTTTT. It yields the protein CSALDGELFF. The chain uses TRBV20-1 and TRBJ2-2; D is undetermined. Germline CDR1 is DFQATT and CDR2 is SNEGSKA (reference sequence). CDR3 length: 10 amino acids. With 5 bases removed from V and 7 bases from J, the gap between germline ends came to 5 bases.